A selection of T cell receptor beta chains follows, all from one sample in a study of technical replicates of blood from a handful of donors. The protocol was immunoSEQ multiplex PCR, while the TCRdb copy is restricted to in-frame clones and leaves out a portion. The table has 50,000 to 75,000 clones, roughly 95% seen once. Sequences were obtained from PBMCs. All receptors come from a human donor in good health. Some clones in this sample may be carry-over from other donors' samples. The CDR3 runs from the conserved cysteine through the conserved F or W. D genes are given only for firm matches. Only some rows state a clone size, as once, few, many or a class for expanded clones.

cdr3_aa: CAWRSGQGALGANVLTF
cdr3_nt: TGTGCCTGGAGATCGGGACAGGGGGCGCTTGGGGCCAACGTCCTGACTTTC
clone_size: -
cdr3_length: 17
j_call: TRBJ2-6
v_call: TRBV30
d_call: TRBD1

cdr3_aa: CASSLQLQGADTQYF
cdr3_nt: TGTGCCAGCAGCCTACAACTGCAGGGGGCAGATACGCAGTATTTT
clone_size: -
cdr3_length: 15
j_call: TRBJ2-3
v_call: TRBV7-6
d_call: TRBD1

cdr3_aa: CASSPTGRLTYNEQFF
cdr3_nt: TGTGCCAGCAGCCCAACAGGGCGGTTAACCTACAATGAGCAGTTCTTC
clone_size: few
cdr3_length: 16
j_call: TRBJ2-1
v_call: TRBV7-6
d_call: -

cdr3_aa: CASSEAVQGAQPQHF
cdr3_nt: TGTGCCAGCAGTGAAGCGGTACAGGGGGCTCAGCCCCAGCATTTT
clone_size: -
cdr3_length: 15
j_call: TRBJ1-5
v_call: TRBV6-1
d_call: TRBD1

cdr3_aa: CAFGGGDGETQYF
cdr3_nt: TGTGCCTTCGGAGGGGGGGACGGAGAGACCCAGTACTTC
clone_size: -
cdr3_length: 13
j_call: TRBJ2-5
v_call: TRBV5-4
d_call: -

cdr3_aa: CASSHGQAWDTQYF
cdr3_nt: TGTGCCAGCAGCCACGGACAGGCCTGGGATACGCAGTATTTT
clone_size: -
cdr3_length: 14
j_call: TRBJ2-3
v_call: TRBV14
d_call: TRBD1

cdr3_aa: CARSSRDTEYF
cdr3_nt: TGTGCCAGAAGCAGCCGGGACACAGAGTACTTC
clone_size: once
cdr3_length: 11
j_call: TRBJ2-7
v_call: TRBV5-3
d_call: -

cdr3_aa: CASSLAREGNEQFF
cdr3_nt: TGTGCCAGCAGCTTAGCCAGGGAAGGGAATGAGCAGTTCTTC
clone_size: -
cdr3_length: 14
j_call: TRBJ2-1
v_call: TRBV11-2
d_call: -

cdr3_aa: CASSQETGTGGLGGELFF
cdr3_nt: TGCGCCAGCAGCCAAGAAACCGGGACGGGAGGGTTAGGAGGGGAGCTGTTTTTT
clone_size: -
cdr3_length: 18
j_call: TRBJ2-2
v_call: TRBV4-3
d_call: TRBD2

cdr3_aa: CASRNDGVQQQYF
cdr3_nt: TGTGCCAGCAGAAACGACGGGGTTCAGCAGCAGTACTTC
clone_size: -
cdr3_length: 13
j_call: TRBJ2-7
v_call: TRBV7-2
d_call: -

cdr3_aa: CAWSVLGLLHF
cdr3_nt: TGTGCCTGGAGTGTTTTGGGGCTCCTCCACTTT
clone_size: -
cdr3_length: 11
j_call: TRBJ1-6
v_call: TRBV30
d_call: -

cdr3_aa: CAWSLRRGSGYEQYF
cdr3_nt: TGTGCCTGGAGCCTACGGCGGGGAAGTGGCTACGAGCAGTACTTC
clone_size: -
cdr3_length: 15
j_call: TRBJ2-7
v_call: TRBV30
d_call: -

cdr3_aa: CASSQDRSQGNYEQYF
cdr3_nt: TGTGCCAGCAGCCAAGATCGGTCCCAGGGGAACTACGAGCAGTACTTC
clone_size: -
cdr3_length: 16
j_call: TRBJ2-7
v_call: TRBV4-2
d_call: -

cdr3_aa: CASSSNRGTYGYTF
cdr3_nt: TGTGCCAGCAGTTCCAACAGGGGGACTTATGGCTACACCTTC
clone_size: -
cdr3_length: 14
j_call: TRBJ1-2
v_call: TRBV6-5
d_call: TRBD1

cdr3_aa: CASSLDRRDSPSYEQYF
cdr3_nt: TGTGCCAGCAGCTTAGACCGCCGGGACAGCCCATCCTACGAGCAGTACTTC
clone_size: once
cdr3_length: 17
j_call: TRBJ2-7
v_call: TRBV7-9
d_call: TRBD1

cdr3_aa: CASSSLRDRGRRDGYTF
cdr3_nt: TGTGCCAGCAGCTCCTTGCGGGACAGGGGGCGTCGGGATGGCTACACCTTC
clone_size: -
cdr3_length: 17
j_call: TRBJ1-2
v_call: TRBV11-2
d_call: TRBD1

cdr3_aa: CASGLGGDNIQYF
cdr3_nt: TGTGCTAGTGGTTTAGGCGGAGATAACATTCAGTACTTC
clone_size: -
cdr3_length: 13
j_call: TRBJ2-4
v_call: TRBV12-5
d_call: -

cdr3_aa: CASIIQGSSNQPQHF
cdr3_nt: TGTGCCAGCATTATTCAGGGATCCAGCAATCAGCCCCAGCATTTT
clone_size: -
cdr3_length: 15
j_call: TRBJ1-5
v_call: TRBV6-1
d_call: -

cdr3_aa: CASSLEGGRETQYF
cdr3_nt: TGCGCCAGCAGCTTGGAGGGAGGGAGGGAGACCCAGTACTTC
clone_size: -
cdr3_length: 14
j_call: TRBJ2-5
v_call: TRBV5-1
d_call: TRBD2

cdr3_aa: CASSLDNEQFF
cdr3_nt: TGTGCCAGCAGCCTAGACAATGAGCAGTTCTTC
clone_size: -
cdr3_length: 11
j_call: TRBJ2-1
v_call: TRBV5-4
d_call: -

cdr3_aa: CASSYGTVNYGYTF
cdr3_nt: TGTGCCAGCAGTTACGGCACAGTTAACTATGGCTACACCTTC
clone_size: -
cdr3_length: 14
j_call: TRBJ1-2
v_call: TRBV6-5
d_call: -

cdr3_aa: CASSPPQGRNEKLFF
cdr3_nt: TGTGCCAGCTCACCACCCCAGGGGCGTAATGAAAAACTGTTTTTT
clone_size: -
cdr3_length: 15
j_call: TRBJ1-4
v_call: TRBV18
d_call: -

cdr3_aa: CASSSAGTNTEAFF
cdr3_nt: TGTGCCAGCAGCTCGGCAGGAACAAACACTGAAGCTTTCTTT
clone_size: -
cdr3_length: 14
j_call: TRBJ1-1
v_call: TRBV11-2
d_call: -

cdr3_aa: CASSRTGWDTQYF
cdr3_nt: TGTGCCAGCAGTAGGACAGGCTGGGATACGCAGTATTTT
clone_size: once
cdr3_length: 13
j_call: TRBJ2-3
v_call: TRBV2
d_call: TRBD1

cdr3_aa: CASSLVQGGPLSGELFF
cdr3_nt: TGCGCCAGCAGCTTGGTACAGGGGGGCCCTTTGTCCGGGGAGCTGTTTTTT
clone_size: -
cdr3_length: 17
j_call: TRBJ2-2
v_call: TRBV5-1
d_call: TRBD1

cdr3_aa: CASSHPGQPQHF
cdr3_nt: TGTGCCAGCAGCCACCCCGGGCAGCCCCAGCATTTT
clone_size: -
cdr3_length: 12
j_call: TRBJ1-5
v_call: TRBV6-5
d_call: -

cdr3_aa: CAWSVEALKDTQYF
cdr3_nt: TGTGCCTGGAGTGTAGAGGCCTTAAAAGATACGCAGTATTTT
clone_size: once
cdr3_length: 14
j_call: TRBJ2-3
v_call: TRBV30
d_call: -

cdr3_aa: CASSPSVGHLNTEAFF
cdr3_nt: TGTGCCAGCTCACCATCCGTGGGACACTTGAACACTGAAGCTTTCTTT
clone_size: once
cdr3_length: 16
j_call: TRBJ1-1
v_call: TRBV18
d_call: -

cdr3_aa: CASSLEPGLVNSNEQFF
cdr3_nt: TGTGCCAGCAGCTTAGAGCCGGGACTAGTGAACTCCAATGAGCAGTTCTTC
clone_size: once
cdr3_length: 17
j_call: TRBJ2-1
v_call: TRBV7-3
d_call: TRBD2

cdr3_aa: CASSFTGSMYEQYF
cdr3_nt: TGTGCCAGCAGTTTTACAGGGTCTATGTACGAGCAGTACTTC
clone_size: -
cdr3_length: 14
j_call: TRBJ2-7
v_call: TRBV7-9
d_call: -

cdr3_aa: CASSFRGPVYEQYF
cdr3_nt: TGTGCCAGCAGCTTTAGAGGGCCCGTCTACGAGCAGTACTTC
clone_size: -
cdr3_length: 14
j_call: TRBJ2-7
v_call: TRBV5-6
d_call: -

cdr3_aa: CASSLGHLNEQFF
cdr3_nt: TGTGCCAGCAGCTTAGGGCACCTCAATGAGCAGTTCTTC
clone_size: -
cdr3_length: 13
j_call: TRBJ2-1
v_call: TRBV7-9
d_call: -

cdr3_aa: CASSRDTDTQYF
cdr3_nt: TGCGCCAGCAGCCGCGATACAGATACGCAGTATTTT
clone_size: once
cdr3_length: 12
j_call: TRBJ2-3
v_call: TRBV5-1
d_call: -

cdr3_aa: CASTIGLAAYNEQFF
cdr3_nt: TGTGCCAGCACAATAGGGCTAGCGGCCTACAATGAGCAGTTCTTC
clone_size: -
cdr3_length: 15
j_call: TRBJ2-1
v_call: TRBV6-1
d_call: TRBD2

cdr3_aa: CASSPRDKNEQYF
cdr3_nt: TGTGCCAGCTCACCCCGGGACAAGAACGAGCAGTACTTC
clone_size: -
cdr3_length: 13
j_call: TRBJ2-7
v_call: TRBV18
d_call: -

cdr3_aa: CASSAGLAGRGETQYF
cdr3_nt: TGTGCCAGCAGTGCGGGACTAGCGGGGCGGGGAGAGACCCAGTACTTC
clone_size: -
cdr3_length: 16
j_call: TRBJ2-5
v_call: TRBV9
d_call: TRBD2

cdr3_aa: CASSFQGAYTDTQYF
cdr3_nt: TGCGCCAGCAGCTTCCAGGGGGCTTACACAGATACGCAGTATTTT
clone_size: -
cdr3_length: 15
j_call: TRBJ2-3
v_call: TRBV4-1
d_call: TRBD1

cdr3_aa: CSVEGEVSGANVLTF
cdr3_nt: TGCAGCGTTGAGGGCGAAGTCTCTGGGGCCAACGTCCTGACTTTC
clone_size: -
cdr3_length: 15
j_call: TRBJ2-6
v_call: TRBV29-1
d_call: -

cdr3_aa: CASSSDREEAFF
cdr3_nt: TGTGCCAGCAGCTCGGACAGGGAGGAAGCTTTCTTT
clone_size: few
cdr3_length: 12
j_call: TRBJ1-1
v_call: TRBV11-1
d_call: TRBD1

cdr3_aa: CSVERLALNTGELFF
cdr3_nt: TGCAGCGTTGAAAGGCTGGCACTAAACACCGGGGAGCTGTTTTTT
clone_size: -
cdr3_length: 15
j_call: TRBJ2-2
v_call: TRBV29-1
d_call: -

cdr3_aa: CASSETLNTEAFF
cdr3_nt: TGTGCCAGCAGCGAAACTTTGAACACTGAAGCTTTCTTT
clone_size: -
cdr3_length: 13
j_call: TRBJ1-1
v_call: TRBV7-3
d_call: -

cdr3_aa: CATRTSGNNEQFF
cdr3_nt: TGTGCCACCCGGACTAGCGGGAATAATGAGCAGTTCTTC
clone_size: -
cdr3_length: 13
j_call: TRBJ2-1
v_call: TRBV6-5
d_call: TRBD2

cdr3_aa: CATSRASGTYTF
cdr3_nt: TGTGCCACCAGCAGAGCCAGCGGTACTTACACCTTC
clone_size: -
cdr3_length: 12
j_call: TRBJ1-2
v_call: TRBV15
d_call: -

cdr3_aa: CASRLSSAYNSPLHF
cdr3_nt: TGTGCCAGCAGACTAAGCAGCGCCTATAATTCACCCCTCCACTTT
clone_size: -
cdr3_length: 15
j_call: TRBJ1-6
v_call: TRBV2
d_call: -

cdr3_aa: CASSVLPPGTGNSPLHF
cdr3_nt: TGTGCCAGCAGTGTACTACCGCCAGGGACAGGGAATTCACCCCTCCACTTT
clone_size: -
cdr3_length: 17
j_call: TRBJ1-6
v_call: TRBV6-1
d_call: TRBD1

cdr3_aa: CASSLALAGVEQYF
cdr3_nt: TGTGCCAGCAGCTTAGCCCTAGCGGGAGTTGAGCAGTACTTC
clone_size: -
cdr3_length: 14
j_call: TRBJ2-7
v_call: TRBV7-8
d_call: TRBD2

cdr3_aa: CSVEEGGTTDTQYF
cdr3_nt: TGCAGCGTTGAAGAGGGGGGTACCACAGATACGCAGTATTTT
clone_size: -
cdr3_length: 14
j_call: TRBJ2-3
v_call: TRBV29-1
d_call: -

cdr3_aa: CASSIGYSPNYGYTF
cdr3_nt: TGTGCCAGTAGTATTGGCTACAGTCCTAACTATGGCTACACCTTC
clone_size: -
cdr3_length: 15
j_call: TRBJ1-2
v_call: TRBV19
d_call: -

cdr3_aa: CASSLGARLGNQPQHF
cdr3_nt: TGTGCCAGCAGCTTAGGGGCCAGGTTGGGTAATCAGCCCCAGCATTTT
clone_size: -
cdr3_length: 16
j_call: TRBJ1-5
v_call: TRBV7-9
d_call: -